The 10 T cell receptor beta chains in this list originate from one sample, sequenced in a study of regulatory T cells in long-lasting Graves disease. Time point meaning: newly diagnosed GD, antithyroid drugs for less than 3 months. With RNA extracted from PBMCs as input, the TCR library was made. Sequencing libraries for TCR beta were prepared with iRepertoire HTBI primers and Arm-PCR of CDR3 regions. TCRdb processed the multiplex PCR reads anew with MiXCR; each CDR3 protein has one entry. Of 450,000 to 650,000 distinct CDR3 sequences listed, approximately 16% are singletons. In addition, the sample was reused for a study of T cells in Graves' hyperthyroidism and ophthalmopathy.

The sample in question was peripheral blood mononuclear cells (PBMCs), obtained at new diagnosis, from a patient treated with antithyroid drugs. The receptors were sampled from a woman aged 35-65 years with Graves disease.

There are many counts of this clonotype. V and J are TRBV28 and TRBJ1-5; 7 bases agree with TRBD1. Trimming removed 7 bases from V and 7 bases from J; junction bases left unmatched: 22. CDR3 length equals 18 residues. CDR1 is MDHEN, CDR2 SYDVKM, per germline. DNA for the CDR3: TGTGCCAGCAACCGGATTTGGGGAACTACAGGGGACGGGCAGCCCCAGCATTTT. Translated: CASNRIWGTTGDGQPQHF.

This clonotype was detected ten times or more. The rearrangement links TRBV5-1 to TRBJ1-2; the D gene is possibly TRBD1 (6 bases). Germline values: CDR1 SGHRS, CDR2 YFSETQ. The V and J ends lost 5 bases and 0 bases respectively, with 8 bases between them. The CDR3 loop spans 13 amino acids. DNA for the CDR3: TGCGCCAGCAGGGGGACAACTAACTATGGCTACACCTTC. This encodes CASRGTTNYGYTF.

In its sample, this clonotype was seen a few times. V and J are TRBV4-2 and TRBJ2-7; TRBD1 matches at 9 bases. Germline loops: CDR1 LGHNA, CDR2 YNFKEQ. V lost 0 bases and J lost 6; bases outside the gene matches: 9. The CDR3 has 16 residues. CDR3 sequence: CASSQDQGGQGSEQYF. The CDR3 DNA is TGTGCCAGCAGCCAAGATCAGGGGGGACAGGGAAGCGAGCAGTACTTC.

This clonotype was recorded at least ten times. The chain combines TRBV28 with TRBJ1-5, with 8 bases identical to TRBD1. Germline V gene sequence: CDR1 MDHEN, CDR2 SYDVKM. The CDR3 consists of 15 residues. The V and J ends lost 5 bases and 5 bases, in that order; junction bases with no gene match: 8. CDR3 DNA sequence: TGTGCCAGCAGTGGGGGGACAGGCTTTTATCAGCCCCAGCATTTT. Translated, it gives CASSGGTGFYQPQHF.

In its sample, this clonotype was seen many times. The chain has TRBV11-3 and TRBJ2-3; D uncertain. Germline V CDR1 and CDR2: SGHNT, YENEEA. Trimming stripped 1 base from V and 2 bases from J, with 16 bases between. The CDR3 is made up of 17 amino acids. CDR3 nucleotides: TGTGCCAGCAGCTTAGCAGTTCTGGTGGGCATCACAGATACGCAGTATTTT. This sequence encodes CASSLAVLVGITDTQYF.

This clonotype was recorded a few times. This chain connects TRBV19 to TRBJ2-1; 8 bases line up with TRBD2. Germline CDR1 and CDR2: LNHDA and SQIVND (reference sequence). V was clipped by 6 bases and J by 15 bases; unmatched bases: 10. This CDR3 is built from 12 residues. The CDR3, as DNA: TGTGCCAGTAGCCGGCCGGGGGGGCATTGGTTCTTC. Protein: CASSRPGGHWFF.

V usage is TRBV12-3 or TRBV12-4 and J usage is TRBJ1-2, with D perhaps TRBD1 (5 bases). Trimming removed 6 bases from V and 10 bases from J, with 21 bases in between. The CDR3 contains 14 residues. The CDR3 loop reads CASSSSGGALYYTF. CDR3 DNA: TGTGCCAGCAGCTCGTCCGGTGGGGCGCTTTACTACACCTTC.

This clonotype was found a few times. V gene TRBV4-1 combines with J gene TRBJ2-7; TRBD2 matches 7 bases. CDR1 is MGHRA, CDR2 YSYEKL, per germline. With V trimmed by 4 bases and J by 4 bases, 16 bases remained unmatched. The CDR3 length is 17 residues. This chain's CDR3 is CASSPAGTGGRGYEQYF. The CDR3 DNA sequence: TGCGCCAGCAGCCCTGCTGGAACGGGAGGAAGAGGATACGAGCAGTACTTC.

A few counts support this clonotype. The V call is TRBV12-3 or TRBV12-4, the J call TRBJ1-5; no definite D call. The V and J ends lost 5 bases and 0 bases respectively, with 17 bases between them. CDR3 length: 17 amino acids. CDR3: CASSPGVQQHSNQPQHF. In DNA, the CDR3 is TGTGCCAGCAGTCCCGGCGTCCAGCAACATAGCAATCAGCCCCAGCATTTT.

Of note for this clonotype: A read error may be the cause here, since a much bigger clone is one base away. This chain connects TRBV30 to TRBJ1-5, with 7 bases identical to TRBD1. CDR3 length: 14 residues. Germline V gene sequence: CDR1 GTSNPN, CDR2 SVGIG (reference sequence). Germline trimming cut 3 bases from V and 2 bases from J; bases unmatched to any gene: 4. CDR3 amino acids: CAWRRQGGNQPQHF. The DNA of the CDR3 is TGTGCCTGGAGGAGACAGGGCGGCAATCAGCCCCAGCATTTT.